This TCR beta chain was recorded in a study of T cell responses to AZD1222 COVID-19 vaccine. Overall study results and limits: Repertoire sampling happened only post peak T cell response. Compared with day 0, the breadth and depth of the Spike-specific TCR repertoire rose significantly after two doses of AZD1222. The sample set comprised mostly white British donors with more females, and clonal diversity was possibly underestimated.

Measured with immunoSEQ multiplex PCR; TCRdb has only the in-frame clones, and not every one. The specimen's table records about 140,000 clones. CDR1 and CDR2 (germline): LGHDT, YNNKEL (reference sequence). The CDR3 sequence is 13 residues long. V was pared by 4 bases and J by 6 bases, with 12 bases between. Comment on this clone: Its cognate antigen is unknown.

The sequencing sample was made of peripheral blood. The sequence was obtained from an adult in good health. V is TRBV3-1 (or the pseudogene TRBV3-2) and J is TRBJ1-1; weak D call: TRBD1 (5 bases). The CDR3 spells CASSRTEGPEAFF. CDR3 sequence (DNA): TGTGCCAGCAGCCGGACTGAGGGGCCTGAAGCTTTCTTT.